This TCR beta chain was profiled in a study of vaccination and CD4 T cells after COVID-19. As regards this clonotype: The antigen is not known.

The Oncomine TCR Beta short-read assay sequenced DNA from cultured CD4+ T cells. MiXCR, applied by TCRdb to the PCR reads, yields one record per CDR3 protein. The repertoire includes around 16,000 distinct CDR3 sequences, about a third of them detected once, and more than 12% sits in the top ten. The germline V gene has CDR1 DFQATT and CDR2 SNEGSKA (reference sequence). The CDR3 extends over 14 amino acids. V was shortened by 0 bases and J by 6 bases, with 9 bases between the two germline ends. Treatment given: roughly ten-day PBMC culture with coronavirus spike peptide pools or control peptides (ViraFEST assay).

This chain joins TRBV20-1 and TRBJ1-6; D is uncertain. The specimen sequenced was cultured CD4+ T cells from blood. The TCR sequence derives from a human donor with COVID-19. CDR3 loop: CSARDRRGNSPLHF. The CDR3 nucleotides read TGCAGTGCTAGAGACAGGCGGGGTAATTCACCCCTCCACTTT.